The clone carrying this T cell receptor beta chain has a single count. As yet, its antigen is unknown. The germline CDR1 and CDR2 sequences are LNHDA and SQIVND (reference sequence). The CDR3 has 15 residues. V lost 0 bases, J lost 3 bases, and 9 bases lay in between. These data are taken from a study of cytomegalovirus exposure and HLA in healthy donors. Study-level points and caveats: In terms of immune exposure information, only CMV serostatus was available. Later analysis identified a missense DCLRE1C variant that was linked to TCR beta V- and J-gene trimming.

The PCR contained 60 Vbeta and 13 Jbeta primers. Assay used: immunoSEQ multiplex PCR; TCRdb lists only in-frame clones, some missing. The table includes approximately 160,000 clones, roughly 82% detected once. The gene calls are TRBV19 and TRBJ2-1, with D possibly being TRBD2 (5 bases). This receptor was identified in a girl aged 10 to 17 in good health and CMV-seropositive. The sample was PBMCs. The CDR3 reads CASSIDRGSYNEQFF. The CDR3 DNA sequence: TGTGCCAGTAGTATAGATCGGGGTAGCTACAATGAGCAGTTCTTC.